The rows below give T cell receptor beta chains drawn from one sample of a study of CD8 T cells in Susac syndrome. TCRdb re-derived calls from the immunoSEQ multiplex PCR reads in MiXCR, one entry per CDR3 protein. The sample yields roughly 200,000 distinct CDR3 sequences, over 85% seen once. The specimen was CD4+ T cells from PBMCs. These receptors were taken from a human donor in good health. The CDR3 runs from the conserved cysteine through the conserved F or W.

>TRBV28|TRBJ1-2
CASSSGEGDYGYTF
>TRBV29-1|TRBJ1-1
CSVRTGTDTEAFF
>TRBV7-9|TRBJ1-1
CASSSNQGAFTEAFF
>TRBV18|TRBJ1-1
CASSQDRDAEAFF
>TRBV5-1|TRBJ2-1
CARLYCSDITHNEQFF
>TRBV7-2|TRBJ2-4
CASSLVGQGKNIQYF
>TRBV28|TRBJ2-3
CATSGLGDTDTQYF
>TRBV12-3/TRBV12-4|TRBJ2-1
CASSFVGEQFF
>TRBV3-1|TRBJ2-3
CASSPRGTDTQYF
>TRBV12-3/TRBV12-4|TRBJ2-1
CASSIEWLVGDEQFF
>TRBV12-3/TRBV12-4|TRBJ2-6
CASSLSLSGANVLTF
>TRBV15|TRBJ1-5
CATSRDWGVESHQPQHF
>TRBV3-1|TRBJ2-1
CASSQDPEGYNEQFF
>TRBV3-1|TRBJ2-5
CASKGVEETQYF
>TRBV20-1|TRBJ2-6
CSATAGSGANVLTF
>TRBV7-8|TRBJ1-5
CASSLAGQGADQPQHF
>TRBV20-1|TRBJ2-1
CSAMTSGEEQFF
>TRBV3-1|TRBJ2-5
CASSQAETETQYF
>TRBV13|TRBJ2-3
CASSFPGRGNTQYF
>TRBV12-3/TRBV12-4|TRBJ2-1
CASSLHQGYNEQFF
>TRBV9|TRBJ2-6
CASSVVGSGANVLTF
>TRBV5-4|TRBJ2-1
CASSLGLAGGVYNEQFF
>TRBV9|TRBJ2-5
CASSVEPNRETQYF
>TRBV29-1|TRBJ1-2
CSVWQSYGYTF
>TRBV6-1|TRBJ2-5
CASSALAGGLGETQYF
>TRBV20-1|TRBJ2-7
CSARGWAYEQYF
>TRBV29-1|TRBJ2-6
CSGLGGSGANVLTF
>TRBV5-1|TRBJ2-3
CASSLAGQGATDTQYF
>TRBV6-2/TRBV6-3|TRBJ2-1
CASSHGGLPVFGEQFF
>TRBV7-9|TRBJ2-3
CASSLASVASRSTDTQYF
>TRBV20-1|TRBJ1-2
CSAREAYGYTF
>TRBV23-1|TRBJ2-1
CASSHPTSGSYNEQFF
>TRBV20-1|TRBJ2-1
CSARDTGSGRSYNEQFF
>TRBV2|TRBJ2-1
CASSYDDEQFF
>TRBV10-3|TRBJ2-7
CAISESRGGTSGYEQYF
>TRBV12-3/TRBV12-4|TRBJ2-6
CASTLSNIWESRSGANVLTF
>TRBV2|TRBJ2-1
CASRDQSEEGNEQFF
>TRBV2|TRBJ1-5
CASSETSRSQPQHF
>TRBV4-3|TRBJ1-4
CASSQGLVNEKLFF
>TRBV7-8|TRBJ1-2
CASSSGVNYGYTF
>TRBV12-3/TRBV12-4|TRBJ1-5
CASTVTGEIQPQHF
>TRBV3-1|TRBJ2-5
CASSQLTSGKQETQYF
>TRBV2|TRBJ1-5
CASSVERYSNQPQHF